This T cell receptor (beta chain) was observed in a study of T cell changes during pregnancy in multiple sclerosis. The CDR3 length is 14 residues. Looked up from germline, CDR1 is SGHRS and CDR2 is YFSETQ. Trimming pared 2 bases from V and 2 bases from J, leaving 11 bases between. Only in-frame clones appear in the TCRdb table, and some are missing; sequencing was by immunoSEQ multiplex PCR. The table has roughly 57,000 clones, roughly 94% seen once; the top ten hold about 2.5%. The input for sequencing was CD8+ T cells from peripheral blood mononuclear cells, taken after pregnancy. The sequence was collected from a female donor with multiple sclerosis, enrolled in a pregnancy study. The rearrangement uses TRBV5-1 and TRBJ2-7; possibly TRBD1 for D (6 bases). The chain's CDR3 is CASSLTQGAYEQYF. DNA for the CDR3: TGCGCCAGCAGCTTAACACAGGGAGCCTACGAGCAGTACTTC.